This is a list of T cell receptor beta chains from one sample in a study of CD8+CD57+ T cells in acquired aplastic anemia. TCRdb processed the reads anew with MiXCR; each CDR3 protein has one entry. The repertoire holds about 170,000 distinct CDR3 sequences, with around 45% as singletons. The sequencing sample was made of sorted CD4+, CD8+, or CD8+CD57+ T cells (not recorded which) from PBMCs. All receptors derive from a human donor in good health. The CDR3 runs from the conserved cysteine through the conserved F or W. Fields, in order: clone size, D gene, J gene, V gene, CDR3 protein, CDR3 DNA. D genes are given only for firm matches. Rows may omit the clone size; those that give it use once, few, many or a size class.

many | NA | TRBJ2-7 | TRBV20-1 | CSARDQGGLGYEQYF | TGCAGTGCTAGAGATCAGGGGGGCTTGGGCTACGAGCAGTACTTC
NA | NA | TRBJ2-3 | TRBV5-1 | CASSVAGGGGITDTQYF | TGCGCCAGCAGCGTAGCTGGTGGTGGGGGAATCACAGATACGCAGTATTTT
NA | NA | TRBJ2-2 | TRBV20-1 | CSASPQGCANTGELFF | TGCAGTGCTAGTCCCCAGGGCTGTGCGAACACCGGGGAGCTGTTTTTT
few | TRBD1 | TRBJ1-5 | TRBV20-1 | CSARGAGAGGYQPQHF | TGCAGTGCTAGAGGGGCGGGGGCAGGGGGATATCAGCCCCAGCATTTT
NA | TRBD1 | TRBJ2-2 | TRBV2 | CASSIGTGRSTGELFF | TGTGCCAGCAGTATAGGGACAGGGCGGTCCACCGGGGAGCTGTTTTTT
few | TRBD2 | TRBJ2-1 | TRBV10-3 | CAISDGLADNEQFF | TGTGCCATCAGCGACGGACTAGCGGATAATGAGCAGTTCTTC
many | TRBD1 | TRBJ1-5 | TRBV19 | CASKGGQGSQPQHF | TGTGCCAGTAAGGGCGGACAGGGTTCCCAGCCCCAGCATTTT
many | NA | TRBJ1-4 | TRBV7-3 | CASSPSGGMGEKLFF | TGTGCCAGCAGCCCTTCCGGGGGGATGGGTGAAAAACTGTTTTTT
many | NA | TRBJ2-5 | TRBV24-1 | CATSASGRALGETQYF | TGTGCCACCAGTGCCTCGGGCAGGGCCCTTGGAGAGACCCAGTACTTC
NA | TRBD1 | TRBJ1-2 | TRBV19 | CASSLIRQGYGYTF | TGTGCCAGTAGCCTGATAAGACAGGGCTATGGCTACACCTTC
NA | TRBD2 | TRBJ2-7 | TRBV10-2 | CATGVSGGFYEQYF | TGCGCCACCGGGGTTAGCGGGGGATTCTACGAGCAGTACTTC
NA | NA | TRBJ2-2 | TRBV6-1 | CASSVLANTGELFF | TGTGCCAGCAGTGTTTTAGCCAACACCGGGGAGCTGTTTTTT
many | TRBD2 | TRBJ2-5 | TRBV6-5 | CASRPNERERETQYF | TGTGCCAGCAGACCCAACGAGCGGGAGAGAGAGACCCAGTACTTC
once | TRBD1 | TRBJ1-2 | TRBV19 | CASWDRGANYGYTF | TGTGCCAGTTGGGACAGGGGCGCTAACTATGGCTACACCTTC
many | NA | TRBJ1-2 | TRBV12-3/TRBV12-4 | CASSLNGGSYGYTF | TGTGCCAGCAGTTTAAACGGAGGTAGCTATGGCTACACCTTC
many | NA | TRBJ2-3 | TRBV7-9 | CASSYSGTDTQYF | TGTGCCAGCAGCTATTCAGGGACAGATACGCAGTATTTT
many | NA | TRBJ2-1 | TRBV7-2 | CASAPAPSNEQFF | TGTGCCAGCGCCCCCGCACCGAGCAATGAGCAGTTCTTC
NA | NA | TRBJ2-7 | TRBV11-2 | CASSGGAPRAYEQYF | TGTGCCAGCAGCGGCGGGGCCCCTCGGGCCTACGAGCAGTACTTC
medium-sized | NA | TRBJ1-6 | TRBV24-1 | CATSDAGYNSPLHF | TGTGCCACCAGTGATGCGGGCTATAATTCACCCCTCCACTTT
many | TRBD2 | TRBJ2-7 | TRBV2 | CASRGEAGAYEQYF | TGTGCCAGCAGGGGCGAAGCGGGAGCCTACGAGCAGTACTTC
many | TRBD1 | TRBJ1-2 | TRBV7-3 | CASSLAPDRGNYGYTF | TGTGCCAGCAGCCTCGCCCCGGACAGGGGGAACTATGGCTACACCTTC
many | NA | TRBJ2-5 | TRBV6-2/TRBV6-3 | CASSYVGETQYF | TGTGCCAGCAGTTACGTTGGCGAGACCCAGTACTTC
few | NA | TRBJ2-3 | TRBV24-1 | CATSVETNLQYF | TGTGCCACCAGTGTGGAAACTAACCTGCAGTATTTT
once | NA | TRBJ1-1 | TRBV29-1 | CSVERLDTEAFF | TGCAGCGTTGAGAGATTGGACACTGAAGCTTTCTTT
NA | TRBD1 | TRBJ1-5 | TRBV9 | CASSPGGQGDLMTQHF | TGTGCCAGCAGCCCCGGGGGCCAGGGGGACCTCATGACCCAGCATTTT
NA | TRBD1 | TRBJ1-2 | TRBV7-2 | CASSLAGGQVYGYTF | TGTGCCAGCAGCTTAGCGGGGGGACAGGTCTATGGCTACACCTTC
NA | NA | TRBJ1-2 | TRBV25-1 | CASRDSERGYTF | TGTGCCAGCAGGGACAGCGAAAGGGGCTACACCTTC
few | NA | TRBJ2-5 | TRBV9 | CASSVRKETQYF | TGTGCCAGCAGCGTACGGAAAGAGACCCAGTACTTC
NA | NA | TRBJ2-1 | TRBV5-1 | CASSGAGVHNEQFF | TGCGCCAGCAGCGGGGCAGGGGTTCATAATGAGCAGTTCTTC
NA | TRBD1 | TRBJ1-5 | TRBV20-1 | CSARTGSNQPQHF | TGCAGTGCGAGGACAGGAAGCAATCAGCCCCAGCATTTT
NA | NA | TRBJ1-5 | TRBV10-3 | CAISAGPPAYSNQPQHF | TGTGCCATCAGTGCTGGACCCCCCGCTTATAGCAATCAGCCCCAGCATTTT
few | NA | TRBJ1-5 | TRBV6-1 | CASSEAAGAYGNQPQHF | TGTGCCAGCAGTGAAGCGGCAGGGGCGTATGGCAATCAGCCCCAGCATTTT
few | NA | TRBJ1-6 | TRBV7-3 | CASSARLGSYNSPLHF | TGTGCCAGCAGCGCCCGACTCGGGTCCTATAATTCACCCCTCCACTTT